This TCR beta chain was found in a study of blood T cell repertoires in COVID-19. Study-level information: Whether acute or convalescent, the COVID-19 samples came from the United States, Italy and Spain. Sample material is recorded as cDNA or gDNA derived from T cells, B-cell-depleted T cells, or PBMCs.

From germline, CDR1 is LNHDA and CDR2 SQIVND (reference sequence). The CDR3 totals 15 residues. Trimming took off 5 bases at V and 4 bases at J, with 17 bases between the two ends. In the original workflow: Amplifying reference gene primers gave estimates of nucleated cell counts. The table came from immunoSEQ multiplex PCR; TCRdb's copy has only in-frame clones and leaves some out. The DNA gave D and trimming, while V, J and clone size come from that table. Here the sample spans 650,000 to 800,000 clones, around 90% being singletons. The V gene is TRBV19, the J gene TRBJ1-1; D call uncertain. This TCR derives from a young woman with acute or convalescent COVID-19. The sample comprised peripheral blood. CDR3 loop: CASSPRWGGGTEAFF. CDR3 DNA: TGTGCCAGTAGTCCCCGGTGGGGAGGAGGCACTGAAGCTTTCTTT. The full variable domain, with the rest looked up from reference TRBV19 and TRBJ1-1, is DGGITQSPKYLFRKEGQNVTLSCEQNLNHDAMYWYRQDPGQGLRLIYYSQIVNDFQKGDIAEGYSVSREKKESFPLTVTSAQKNPTAFYLCASSPRWGGGTEAFFGQGTRLTVV.